One sample yielded the 15 T cell receptor beta chains listed below, sequenced in a study of shared clonotypes between healthy human individuals. Clones were sequenced by immunoSEQ multiplex PCR, and TCRdb holds only the in-frame ones, with some missing. The sample lists 180,000 or so clones, 85% to 95% occurring once. Sequencing was carried out using naive CD4+ T cells sorted from blood. The subset is: CD45RA+ positively selected. The receptors stem from a woman younger than 45 in good health.

The V call is TRBV5-1, the J call TRBJ2-1, with 9 nucleotides matching TRBD2. This CDR3 comprises 14 residues. V was pared by 5 bases and J by 5 bases, with 5 bases of the junction left unmatched. Germline CDR1 reads SGHRS; CDR2 reads YFSETQ. The DNA of the CDR3 is TGCGCCAGCAGATCTAGCGGGGCCGACAATGAGCAGTTCTTC. It codes for CASRSSGADNEQFF.

The chain links TRBV12-5 to TRBJ2-1; no definite D call. Germline-derived CDR1 and CDR2 are LGHNT and FRNRAP. V was shortened by 4 bases and J by 8 bases, with 12 bases between the two germline ends. This CDR3 comprises 13 residues. CDR3 DNA: TGTGCTAGTGGTTCGTATTTGGTCGATGAGCAGTTCTTC. Amino acids: CASGSYLVDEQFF. Combining the CDR3 with reference TRBV12-5 and TRBJ2-1 gives the whole variable domain DARVTQTPRHKVTEMGQEVTMRCQPILGHNTVFWYRQTMMQGLELLAYFRNRAPLDDSGMPKDRFSAEMPDATLATLKIQPSEPRDSAVYFCASGSYLVDEQFFGPGTRLTVL.

V and J are TRBV6-5 and TRBJ2-5; D is unresolved. The last part of the DNA fits TRBJ2-7 better; the J call may be wrong. Germline CDR1 and CDR2: MNHEY and SVGAGI. This CDR3 comprises 15 residues. The CDR3 nucleotides read TGTGCCAGCAGTTACTCCTCCAGGCAATCCTACGAGCAGTACTTC. Translating it yields CASSYSSRQSYEQYF.

V gene TRBV4-1 combines with J gene TRBJ2-5, with D possibly matching TRBD2 (6 bases). The end of the DNA aligns better with TRBJ2-7, so the J call may be wrong. Germline V gene data show CDR1 as MGHRA and CDR2 as YSYEKL. The CDR3 spans 12 residues. The CDR3 reads CASSQEGGEQYF. The CDR3 nucleotides are TGCGCCAGCAGCCAAGAGGGAGGCGAGCAGTACTTC.

This clone occurred a few times. This chain joins TRBV29-1 and TRBJ2-7; TRBD1 or TRBD2 may be the D gene (6 bases each). The CDR3 is made up of 12 amino acids. The V gene lost 6 bases and the J gene lost 7 bases, with 16 bases spanning the gap. Germline V CDR1 and CDR2: SQVTM, ANQGSEA. The CDR3 nucleotides read TGCAGCGTCGGTCGCGGGACACATGAGCAGTACTTC. Its protein is CSVGRGTHEQYF.

This chain links TRBV6-5 with TRBJ2-5, with 12 bases identical to TRBD2. The better agreement between TRBJ2-7 and the DNA end casts doubt on the J call. CDR1 and CDR2 (germline): MNHEY, SVGAGI. This CDR3 comprises 15 residues. The CDR3 loop is CASRPLAGGFYEQYF. The CDR3 coding sequence is TGTGCCAGCAGGCCACTAGCGGGAGGATTCTACGAGCAGTACTTC.

In its sample, this clone was seen once. The rearrangement uses TRBV15 and TRBJ2-5; tentative D call: TRBD2 (6 bases). Per germline, CDR1 LNHNV and CDR2 YYDKDF (reference sequence). Trimming took off 0 bases at V and 11 bases at J, with 16 bases between the two ends. This CDR3 has 14 residues. The DNA of the CDR3 is TGTGCCACCAGCAGAGACAGGGCCGGTCGGGAGCAGTACTTC. Amino acid sequence: CATSRDRAGREQYF.

The V call is TRBV11-2, the J call TRBJ2-7; D is uncertain. Germline CDR1 reads SGHAT; CDR2 reads FQNNGV. The length of the CDR3 is 13 residues. Deletions cut 5 bases from V and 0 bases from J, with 8 bases between. CDR3 coding DNA: TGTGCCAGCAGCCTCAGGAGCTCCTACGAGCAGTACTTC. Residues: CASSLRSSYEQYF.

The J gene is TRBJ2-7, the V gene TRBV11-2; possible D gene TRBD1, 6 bases. Germline assignment: CDR1 SGHAT and CDR2 FQNNGV. V lost 4 bases and J lost 1, with 11 bases in between. The CDR3 spans 14 residues. The CDR3, as DNA: TGTGCCAGCAGCTCTAGTCAGGGGTCCTACGAGCAGTACTTC. It is translated as CASSSSQGSYEQYF.

The chain joins TRBV14 to TRBJ2-6; D not resolved. The germline V and J ends were trimmed by 2 bases and 0 bases, with 11 bases remaining between them. This CDR3 comprises 17 residues. The germline CDR1 and CDR2 sequences are SGHDN and FVKESK. The CDR3 DNA is TGTGCCAGCAGCCAAACTCTAACTCACTCTGGGGCCAACGTCCTGACTTTC. Translation: CASSQTLTHSGANVLTF.

This chain links TRBV2 with TRBJ2-7, with D possibly matching TRBD1 (5 bases). The V and J ends lost 11 bases and 3 bases respectively, with 11 bases between them. This CDR3 has 11 residues. Germline CDR1 SNHLY, CDR2 FYNNEI. The CDR3 nucleotides are TGTGCCTCCAGGGTGGACTACGAGCAGTACTTC. Translated, it gives CASRVDYEQYF.

The rearrangement uses TRBV9 and TRBJ2-5, with 7 bases that match TRBD2. The J call is uncertain, as TRBJ2-7 better fits the DNA end. This CDR3 region has 15 residues. Per germline, CDR1 SGDLS and CDR2 YYNGEE. The CDR3 loop is CASSVATGGGHEQYF. The CDR3 nucleotides are TGTGCCAGCAGCGTAGCTACGGGGGGTGGGCACGAGCAGTACTTC.

The rearrangement uses TRBV6-6 and TRBJ1-2, with D possibly matching TRBD1 (6 bases). This CDR3 contains 13 residues. Trimming removed 5 bases at V and 7 bases at J, with 14 bases between. Germline CDR1 and CDR2: MNHNY and SVGAGI (reference sequence). The CDR3: CASSHGGAAGYTF. The CDR3 nucleotides are TGTGCCAGCAGTCACGGGGGGGCTGCTGGCTACACCTTC.

In DNA form, the CDR3 reads TGCGCCAGCAGTCAATCACCTGGGCGGGACAGACTTTACGAGCAGTACTTC. This sequence encodes CASSQSPGRDRLYEQYF. The V and J genes are TRBV23-1 and TRBJ2-5; a possible D gene is TRBD1 (7 bases). The DNA end favors TRBJ2-7, so the J call may be wrong. TRBV23-1 is an ORF, with its function uncertain. The CDR3 totals 17 residues.

The chain has TRBV29-1 and TRBJ2-7; 9 positions match TRBD2. Trimming at V came to 4 bases and at J to 4 bases, leaving 5 bases not matched to a gene. The V gene's germline CDR1 is SQVTM and CDR2 ANQGSEA. The CDR3 totals 13 residues. CDR3 sequence (DNA): TGCAGCGTTGTAGCGGGAGTGGGTTACGAGCAGTACTTC. This codes for CSVVAGVGYEQYF.